Reported below is one TCR beta chain. Its specificity is unknown. This sample was taken from a study of radiotherapy plus CTLA-4 blockade in lung cancer. Study overall: Objective response was observed in around a sixth of patients, and disease control in roughly 30%. General study results and limits: Response, reportedly, was best predicted by interferon-beta along with early blood T cell clone dynamics.

TCRdb keeps only in-frame clones here, not all; method: immunoSEQ multiplex PCR. The sample consists of more than 75,000 clones, 65% to 85% of them appearing once. Germline values: CDR1 MNHEY, CDR2 SMNVEV (reference sequence). The CDR3 consists of 14 residues. Trimming left V 4 bases short and J 5 bases short, with 13 bases between. Sequenced here: peripheral blood, sampled from a patient treated with radiotherapy plus ipilimumab. The J gene is TRBJ2-3, the V gene TRBV27, with a weak D call TRBD1 (6 bases). The sequence was obtained from a human donor with non-small cell lung cancer who had a partial response to radiotherapy plus ipilimumab. Some clones in this sample may be carry-over from other donors' samples. The CDR3 spells CASSSPQGLDTQYF. In nucleotides, the CDR3 is TGTGCCAGCAGTTCGCCCCAGGGGTTAGATACGCAGTATTTT.